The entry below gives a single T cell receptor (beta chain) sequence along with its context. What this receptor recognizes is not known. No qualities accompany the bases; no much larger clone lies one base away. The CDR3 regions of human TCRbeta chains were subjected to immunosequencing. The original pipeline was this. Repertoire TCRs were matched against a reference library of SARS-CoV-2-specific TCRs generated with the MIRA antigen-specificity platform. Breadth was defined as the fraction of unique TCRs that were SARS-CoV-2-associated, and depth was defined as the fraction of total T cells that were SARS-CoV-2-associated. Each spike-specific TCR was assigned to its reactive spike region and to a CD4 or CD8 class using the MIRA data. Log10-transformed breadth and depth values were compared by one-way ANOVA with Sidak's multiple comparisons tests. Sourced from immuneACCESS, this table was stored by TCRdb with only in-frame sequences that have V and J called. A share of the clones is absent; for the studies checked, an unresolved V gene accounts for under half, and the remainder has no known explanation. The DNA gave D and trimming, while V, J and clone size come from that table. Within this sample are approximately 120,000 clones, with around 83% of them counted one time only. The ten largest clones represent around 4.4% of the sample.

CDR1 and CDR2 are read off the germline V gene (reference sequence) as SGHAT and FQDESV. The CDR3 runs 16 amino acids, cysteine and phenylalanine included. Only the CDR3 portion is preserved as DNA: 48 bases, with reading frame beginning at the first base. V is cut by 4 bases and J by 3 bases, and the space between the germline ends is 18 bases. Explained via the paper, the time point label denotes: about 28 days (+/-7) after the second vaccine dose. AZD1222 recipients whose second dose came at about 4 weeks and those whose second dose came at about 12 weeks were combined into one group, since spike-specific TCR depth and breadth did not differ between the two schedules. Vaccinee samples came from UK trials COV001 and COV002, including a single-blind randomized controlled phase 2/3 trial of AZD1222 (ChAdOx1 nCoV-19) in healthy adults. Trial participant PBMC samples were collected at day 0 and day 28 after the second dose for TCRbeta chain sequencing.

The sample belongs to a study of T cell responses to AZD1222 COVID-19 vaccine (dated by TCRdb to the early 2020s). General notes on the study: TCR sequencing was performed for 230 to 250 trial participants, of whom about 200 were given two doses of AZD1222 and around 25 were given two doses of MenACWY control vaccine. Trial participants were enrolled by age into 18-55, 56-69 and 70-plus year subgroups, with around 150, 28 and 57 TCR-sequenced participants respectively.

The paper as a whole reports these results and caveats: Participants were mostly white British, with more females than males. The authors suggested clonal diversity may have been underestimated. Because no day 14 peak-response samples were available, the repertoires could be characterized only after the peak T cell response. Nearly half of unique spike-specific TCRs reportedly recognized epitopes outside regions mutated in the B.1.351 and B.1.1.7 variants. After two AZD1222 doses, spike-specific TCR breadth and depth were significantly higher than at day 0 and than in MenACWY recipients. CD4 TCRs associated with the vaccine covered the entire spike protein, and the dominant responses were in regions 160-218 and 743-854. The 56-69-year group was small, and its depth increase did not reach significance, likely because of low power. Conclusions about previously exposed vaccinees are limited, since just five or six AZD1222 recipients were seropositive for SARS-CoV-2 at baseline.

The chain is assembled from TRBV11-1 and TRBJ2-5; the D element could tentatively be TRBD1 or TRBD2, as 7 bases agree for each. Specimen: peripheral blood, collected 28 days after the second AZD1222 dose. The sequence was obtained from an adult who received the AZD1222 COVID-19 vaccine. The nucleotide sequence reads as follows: TGTGCCAGCAGCTCAGGGGGAGGGCAGGGGAAAGAGACCCAGTACTTC. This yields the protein CASSSGGGQGKETQYF.